Listed here are 12 T cell receptor beta chains from one sample, sequenced in a study of response to subunit inactivated influenza vaccine. TCRdb used MiXCR to reprocess the RT-PCR reads, holding one entry per CDR3 protein. The table lists 800,000 to 1,000,000 distinct CDR3 sequences, roughly 20% of them singletons. Here the sequenced sample was PBMCs from blood, taken around 5 days after vaccination. Receptor source: a man in his fifties who received an inactivated influenza vaccine.

With regard to this clonotype: At one end the junction does not follow the germline gene, possibly because of a read error. The genes are TRBV20-1 and TRBJ2-3; 15 nucleotides agree with TRBD2. There are 13 residues in the CDR3. Looked up from germline, CDR1 is DFQATT and CDR2 is SNEGSKA (reference sequence). This CDR3 is CSAPGLAGGEPGF. The DNA for the CDR3 is TGCAGTGCTCCGGGACTAGCGGGGGGCGAGCCTGGTTTT.

The rearrangement uses TRBV20-1 and TRBJ2-5; D is unclear. There are 12 residues in the CDR3. Trimming took off 1 base at V and 5 bases at J, with 8 bases between the two ends. Germline values: CDR1 DFQATT, CDR2 SNEGSKA (reference sequence). CDR3 sequence (DNA): TGCAGTGCTAGAGTTACGTCGGAGACCCAGTACTTC. Translation: CSARVTSETQYF.

This clonotype was counted ten times or more. This sequence joins TRBV7-2 and TRBJ2-7; unclear D gene. V lost 0 bases, J lost 0 bases, and 6 bases lay in between. Germline values: CDR1 SGHTA, CDR2 FQGNSA. The CDR3 loop spans 14 amino acids. The CDR3 DNA sequence: TGTGCCAGCAGCTTAGCGCGACTCTCCTACGAGCAGTACTTC. The encoded protein is CASSLARLSYEQYF.

Only a few counts were recorded for this clonotype. The V and J genes are TRBV7-3 and TRBJ2-1, with 14 bases matching TRBD2. The CDR3 spans 16 residues. Germline V CDR1 and CDR2: SGHTA, FQGTGA. Trimming at V came to 5 bases and at J to 8 bases, leaving 8 bases not matched to a gene. The DNA for the CDR3 is TGTGCCAGCAGCGTTGGACTAGCGGGAGGCATTGATGAGCAGTTCTTC. Translating it yields CASSVGLAGGIDEQFF.

The V call is TRBV2, the J call TRBJ1-1, with a possible D match to TRBD1 (6 bases). This CDR3 has 15 amino acids. Germline CDR1 SNHLY, CDR2 FYNNEI. Trimming pared 7 bases from V and 1 base from J, leaving 16 bases between. Here the CDR3 reads CASTRDTGGNTEAFF. In nucleotides, the CDR3 is TGTGCCAGCACCCGGGACACCGGAGGGAACACTGAAGCTTTCTTT.

This clonotype was seen a few times. The V call is TRBV10-3, the J call TRBJ2-5; D uncertain. The germline gives CDR1 ENHRY, CDR2 SYGVKD. This CDR3 spans 13 amino acids. V was clipped by 4 bases and J by 1 base, with 7 bases between them. CDR3 nucleotides: TGTGCCATCAGTGTGGAACCCCAAGAGACCCAGTACTTC. Translating gives CAISVEPQETQYF.

CDR3 region: CASSLDRSNGSPLHF. CDR3 nucleotides: TGTGCCAGCAGTCTCGACAGGTCGAATGGGTCACCCCTCCACTTT. The chain carries TRBV12-3 or TRBV12-4 and TRBJ1-6; D is perhaps TRBD1 (6 bases). V gave up 5 bases and J gave up 10 bases, with 18 bases separating them. The CDR3 spans 15 residues.

This rearrangement joins TRBV14 to TRBJ2-3, with D possibly being TRBD2 (5 bases). V was cut by 3 bases and J by 6 bases, with 10 bases left in between. Germline loops: CDR1 SGHDN, CDR2 FVKESK. The CDR3 runs 13 residues. DNA of the CDR3: TGTGCCAGCAGCCAGCACGGACTTGATACGCAGTATTTT. This sequence encodes CASSQHGLDTQYF.

The rearrangement joins TRBV12-3 or TRBV12-4 to TRBJ2-5; D is possibly TRBD1 (6 bases). Trimming removed 3 bases from V and 5 bases from J, with 10 bases in between. CDR3 size: 13 residues. The CDR3 spells CASSLWQGETQYF. The CDR3 DNA reads TGTGCCAGCAGTTTGTGGCAGGGGGAGACCCAGTACTTC.

In this sample, this clonotype turned up a few times. The V call is TRBV18, the J call TRBJ2-5, with D tentatively TRBD1 (6 bases). Germline values: CDR1 KGHSH, CDR2 LQKENI. The CDR3 is made up of 14 amino acids. Trimming removed 3 bases at V and 5 bases at J, with 13 bases between. The CDR3 region has the DNA TGTGCCAGCTCACCTCCCGCGCAGGGGGAGACCCAGTACTTC. Its protein product is CASSPPAQGETQYF.

Only a few counts were recorded for this clonotype. This chain joins TRBV7-2 and TRBJ2-4, with a tentative D call TRBD2 (6 bases). CDR3 length: 15 amino acids. Trimming removed 4 bases from V and 0 bases from J, with 10 bases in between. The germline gives CDR1 SGHTA, CDR2 FQGNSA. CDR3 nucleotides: TGTGCCAGCAGCTGGGGGGTGCGAGCCAAAAACATTCAGTACTTC. Protein: CASSWGVRAKNIQYF.

The chain has TRBV5-1 and TRBJ2-7; the match to TRBD2 covers 10 bases. The germline gives CDR1 SGHRS, CDR2 YFSETQ. This CDR3 contains 17 residues. Germline trimming cut 8 bases from V and 2 bases from J; bases unmatched to any gene: 16. The CDR3 protein is CASTGTSATPPTYEQYF. DNA of the CDR3: TGCGCCAGTACCGGGACTAGCGCTACTCCACCCACCTACGAGCAGTACTTC.